The 20 T cell receptor beta chains below were found in one sample sequenced in a study of T-cell memory formation after mild COVID-19. TCRdb reanalysed the 5' RACE reads using MiXCR and keeps one entry per CDR3 protein. This sample has around 250,000 distinct CDR3 sequences, with around 16% found just once. The sequenced sample consisted of PBMCs or a T cell subset sorted from them (not recorded which). These receptor sequences come from a man between 18 and 35 years old who had mild COVID-19 (a few samples of this study predate the infection). Cell type and time point are not known.

In this sample, this clonotype turned up a few times. The V call is TRBV28, the J call TRBJ2-3; the match to TRBD2 covers 7 bases. The V segment lost 7 bases and the J segment 6 bases; nucleotides outside the gene matches: 16. Germline values: CDR1 MDHEN, CDR2 SYDVKM. The CDR3 spans 16 residues. DNA for the CDR3: TGTGCCAGCAAGGCGACGTCAAGCGGGAAACAGGATACGCAGTATTTT. Its translation is CASKATSSGKQDTQYF.

This clonotype has only a few counts. The chain recombines TRBV6-5 with TRBJ2-7, with D perhaps being TRBD1 or TRBD2 (5 bases each). The ends were cut back, 4 bases at V and 2 bases at J, with 27 bases in the middle. The length of the CDR3 is 19 residues. Germline assignment: CDR1 MNHEY and CDR2 SVGAGI. In nucleotides, the CDR3 is TGTGCCAGCAGTTCCTCCTTATGGAGGAGAGGGGTTTTTCCCTACGAGCAGTACGTC. It codes for CASSSSLWRRGVFPYEQYV.

The chain couples TRBV10-3 to TRBJ2-3; D unresolved. The CDR3 consists of 11 residues. Germline V gene sequence: CDR1 ENHRY, CDR2 SYGVKD. Trimming shortened V by 10 bases and J by 9 bases, and 14 bases separated the two germline ends. This CDR3 is CATRYSATQYF. DNA for the CDR3: TGTGCCACACGATACTCTGCAACGCAGTATTTT.

The chain employs TRBV5-5 and TRBJ2-1; TRBD2 agrees at 9 bases. J lost 4 bases, V lost 4 bases, and 6 bases had no gene match. CDR1 SGHKS and CDR2 YYEKEE come from the germline V gene (reference sequence). The CDR3 extends over 15 amino acids. CDR3 coding DNA: TGTGCCAGCAGCCAAAGCGGGGGGCTTTACAATGAGCAGTTCTTC. Translated: CASSQSGGLYNEQFF.

This clonotype was observed at least ten times. The chain joins TRBV28 to TRBJ2-5; TRBD2 is a possible D gene (7 bases). V was pared by 4 bases and J by 8 bases, with 23 bases between. The germline CDR1 and CDR2 sequences are MDHEN and SYDVKM. The CDR3 has 16 amino acids. The CDR3 loop is CASSSGEGGKKRTQYF. The CDR3 region has the DNA TGTGCCAGCAGTTCCGGGGAGGGGGGGAAGAAGAGAACCCAGTACTTC. Using reference TRBV28 and TRBJ2-5 for the parts outside the CDR3, the full variable domain is DVKVTQSSRYLVKRTGEKVFLECVQDMDHENMFWYRQDPGLGLRLIYFSYDVKMKEKGDIPEGYSVSREKKERFSLILESASTNQTSMYLCASSSGEGGKKRTQYFGPGTRLLVL.

Ten or more counts support this clonotype. The chain couples TRBV7-3 to TRBJ2-2; tentatively, D is TRBD1 (5 bases). Germline-derived CDR1 and CDR2 are SGHTA and FQGTGA. There are 13 residues in the CDR3. V was pared by 4 bases and J by 7 bases, with 10 bases between. The CDR3 protein is CASSSQGIGELFF. For the CDR3, the DNA is TGTGCCAGCAGCTCTCAGGGTATCGGGGAGCTGTTTTTT.

The rearrangement links TRBV2 to TRBJ1-2; D not certain. The CDR3 has 14 residues. Trimming left V 1 base short and J 4 bases short, with 10 bases between. Germline values: CDR1 SNHLY, CDR2 FYNNEI. The CDR3 DNA reads as TGTGCCAGCAGTGAAGGCTTCAGAATCTATGGCTACACCTTC. Its translation: CASSEGFRIYGYTF.

This clonotype was picked up a small number of times. The chain employs TRBV12-3 or TRBV12-4 and TRBJ2-3; D is possibly TRBD2 (7 bases). This CDR3 is built from 14 residues. Deletions cut 4 bases from V and 5 bases from J, with 13 bases between. In DNA, the CDR3 is TGTGCCAGCAGTTATACAGGGAGGGGAGATACGCAGTATTTT. Translated: CASSYTGRGDTQYF.

DNA of the CDR3: TGTGCCAGCAGCTGGGGACAGGGAGAATACACCGGGGAGCTGTTTTTT. Its translation: CASSWGQGEYTGELFF. The J gene is TRBJ2-2, the V gene TRBV11-2, with 9 positions matching TRBD1. The CDR3 sequence is 16 residues long. With V trimmed by 4 bases and J by 3 bases, 6 bases remained unmatched. CDR1 is SGHAT, CDR2 FQNNGV, per germline. The full variable domain, with the rest looked up from reference TRBV11-2 and TRBJ2-2, is EAGVAQSPRYKIIEKRQSVAFWCNPISGHATLYWYQQILGQGPKLLIQFQNNGVVDDSQLPKDRFSAERLKGVDSTLKIQPAKLEDSAVYLCASSWGQGEYTGELFFGEGSRLTVL.

The chain is built from TRBV7-6 and TRBJ2-3; TRBD2 agrees at 7 bases. J lost 4 bases, V lost 5 bases, and 9 bases had no gene match. This CDR3 is built from 15 residues. The V gene's germline CDR1 is SGHVS and CDR2 FNYEAQ. The CDR3 DNA is TGTGCCAGCAGCCCTCTTGGACTAGGGGCAGATACGCAGTATTTT. Translating gives CASSPLGLGADTQYF.

The chain joins TRBV20-1 to TRBJ2-7; D is unresolved. V was cut by 0 bases and J by 6 bases, with 15 bases left in between. CDR1 DFQATT and CDR2 SNEGSKA come from the germline V gene (reference sequence). The CDR3 extends over 14 amino acids. The CDR3 nucleotides read TGCAGTGCTAGAGATTTGGACGGAGCAGGCGAGCAGTACTTC. It yields the protein CSARDLDGAGEQYF.

A remark on this clonotype: Possible read error: a much larger clone is one base away. The chain is built from TRBV6-2 or TRBV6-3 and TRBJ2-7, with a tentative D call TRBD2 (5 bases). V lost 6 bases to trimming and J lost 3 bases, with 12 bases between them. CDR1 is MNHEY, CDR2 SVGEGT, per germline. The CDR3 contains 13 residues. As DNA, the CDR3 is TGTGCCAGCAGGAGGGATGTGAACTACGAGCAGTACTTC. Its translation: CASRRDVNYEQYF.

The chain couples TRBV4-2 to TRBJ1-2; no clear D gene. The germline V gene encodes CDR1 LGHNA and CDR2 YNFKEQ. V lost 4 bases, J lost 4 bases, and 16 bases lay in between. The CDR3 spans 15 residues. The DNA for the CDR3 is TGTGCCAGCAGCCCCCCGGCAAGGGCCGCCTATGGCTACACCTTC. This sequence encodes CASSPPARAAYGYTF.

This clonotype has a handful of counts. The chain couples TRBV20-1 to TRBJ2-3; the D gene is possibly TRBD2 (5 bases). Germline-derived CDR1 and CDR2 are DFQATT and SNEGSKA (reference sequence). The germline V and J ends were trimmed by 5 bases and 4 bases, with 13 bases remaining between them. This CDR3 comprises 13 residues. CDR3 amino acids: CSAPMSGADTQYF. CDR3 DNA: TGCAGTGCTCCCATGAGCGGAGCAGATACGCAGTATTTT.

This clonotype occurred many times. V and J are TRBV7-6 and TRBJ2-7; 7 nucleotides align to TRBD1. After removal of 8 bases from V and 3 bases from J, the junction contained 7 bases not matched to a gene. The germline gives CDR1 SGHVS, CDR2 FNYEAQ. The CDR3 spans 13 residues. This CDR3 is CASRQGPFYEQYF. CDR3 DNA: TGTGCCAGCCGACAGGGACCCTTCTACGAGCAGTACTTC.

V usage is TRBV7-9 and J usage is TRBJ2-7; 7 bases agree with TRBD1. From germline, CDR1 is SEHNR and CDR2 FQNEAQ (reference sequence). Losses at the gene ends were 5 bases for V and 0 bases for J; bases not matched to a gene: 7. The CDR3 spans 15 residues. CDR3 nucleotides: TGTGCCAGCAGCCTATTCCGGGACAGCTCCTACGAGCAGTACTTC. Protein product: CASSLFRDSSYEQYF.

This clonotype was seen only a few times. The chain uses TRBV12-3 or TRBV12-4 and TRBJ1-1; 7 bases line up with TRBD1. The CDR3 consists of 13 residues. After removal of 4 bases from V and 8 bases from J, the junction contained 7 bases not matched to a gene. CDR3 sequence reads: CASSYNRGSEAFF. CDR3 nucleotides: TGTGCCAGCAGTTATAACAGGGGTTCCGAAGCTTTCTTT.

V is TRBV3-1 and J is TRBJ2-3; D may be TRBD1 or TRBD2 (6 bases each). The germline V gene has CDR1 LGHDT and CDR2 YNNKEL (reference sequence). The CDR3 extends over 16 amino acids. Trimming took 3 bases from V and 2 from J, leaving 15 bases between them. The DNA of the CDR3 is TGTGCCAGCAGCCACCGGAGGGGGGCCTTCACAGATACGCAGTATTTT. Translation: CASSHRRGAFTDTQYF.

In this sample, this clonotype turned up a few times. The chain is built from TRBV7-3 and TRBJ1-3; 7 bases align to TRBD1. Germline loops: CDR1 SGHTA, CDR2 FQGTGA. CDR3 length equals 15 residues. With V trimmed by 4 bases and J by 3 bases, 6 bases remained unmatched. DNA of the CDR3: TGTGCCAGCAGCTCCACAGGGGCGAGTGGAAACACCATATATTTT. Encoded protein: CASSSTGASGNTIYF.

About this clonotype: A much larger clonotype is one base distant, so this may be a read error. The chain couples TRBV19 to TRBJ2-7; no firm D call. Germline V gives CDR1 LNHDA, CDR2 SQIVND (reference sequence). This CDR3 is built from 13 residues. V was shortened by 3 bases and J by 3 bases, with 9 bases between the two germline ends. The CDR3 sequence is CASSISWGYEQYF. The CDR3 DNA reads as TGTGCCAGTAGTATTTCATGGGGCTACGAGCAGTACTTC.